The 17 T cell receptor beta chains in this list originate from one sample, sequenced in a study of T cell repertoires in cytomegalovirus infection. One entry per CDR3 protein, called by TCRdb with MiXCR from the reads. The profile shows roughly 500,000 distinct CDR3 sequences, around 11% of them singletons. Source material: PBMCs. These receptor sequences come from a human donor in good health (CMV status not recorded). Some clones in this sample may be carry-over from other donors' samples.

The CDR3 region is CASGFGGSYEQYF. DNA of the CDR3: TGTGCTAGTGGTTTCGGCGGGTCCTACGAGCAGTACTTC. This chain connects TRBV12-5 to TRBJ2-7; D might be TRBD2 (5 bases). Germline assignment: CDR1 LGHNT and CDR2 FRNRAP. Trimming pared 3 bases from V and 1 base from J, leaving 7 bases between. The CDR3 length is 13 residues.

In this sample, this clonotype turned up a few times. The rearrangement uses TRBV7-9 and TRBJ2-1, with D perhaps being TRBD1 or TRBD2 (6 bases each). V was trimmed by 4 bases and J by 11 bases, leaving 12 bases between them. This CDR3 spans 12 amino acids. Germline CDR1 is SEHNR and CDR2 is FQNEAQ (reference sequence). CDR3 in DNA: TGTGCCAGCAGCTACAGGGAGGTTAAGCAGTTCTTC. It is translated as CASSYREVKQFF.

Only a few counts were recorded for this clonotype. The chain couples TRBV19 to TRBJ1-6, with a weak D call TRBD1 (5 bases). The CDR3 consists of 15 residues. Trimming removed 5 bases at V and 9 bases at J, with 17 bases between. CDR1 is LNHDA, CDR2 SQIVND, per germline (reference sequence). The CDR3 sequence: CASSVGTSGTSPLHF. The DNA of the CDR3 is TGTGCCAGTAGTGTCGGGACCTCAGGGACTTCACCCCTCCACTTT.

The chain uses TRBV20-1 and TRBJ1-2; D remains ambiguous. Germline loops: CDR1 DFQATT, CDR2 SNEGSKA (reference sequence). The CDR3 is 10 amino acids. The ends were cut back, 6 bases at V and 5 bases at J, with 7 bases in the middle. CDR3 residues: CSARRYGYTF. CDR3 sequence (DNA): TGCAGTGCCCGGAGGTATGGCTACACCTTC.

The chain has TRBV2 and TRBJ1-1, with a possible D match to TRBD1 (6 bases). Germline loops: CDR1 SNHLY, CDR2 FYNNEI. This CDR3 comprises 14 residues. V lost 5 bases and J 5 bases, leaving 15 bases between the germline ends. As DNA, the CDR3 is TGTGCCAGCAGTATCACAGGGTTGGGGACTGAAGCTTTCTTT. Translation gives CASSITGLGTEAFF.

This clonotype came up a few times. The rearrangement joins TRBV18 to TRBJ1-5; D is unresolved. V lost 2 bases, J lost 0 bases, and 5 bases lay in between. Germline V gene data show CDR1 as KGHSH and CDR2 as LQKENI. This CDR3 has 14 residues. Written as DNA, the CDR3 is TGTGCCAGCTCACCAAGTGATAGCAATCAGCCCCAGCATTTT. It yields the protein CASSPSDSNQPQHF.

The V gene is TRBV3-1, the J gene TRBJ1-4, with TRBD1 as a possible D gene (6 bases). CDR3 length equals 16 residues. The germline V and J ends were trimmed by 6 bases and 5 bases, with 19 bases remaining between them. The germline V gene encodes CDR1 LGHDT and CDR2 YNNKEL (reference sequence). The CDR3 sequence is CASSRTPGTKNEKLFF. The CDR3, as DNA: TGTGCCAGCAGTCGTACTCCCGGGACAAAGAATGAAAAACTGTTTTTT.

This clonotype has ten or more counts. Here the CDR3 reads CASSPAADTQYF. In DNA, the CDR3 is TGTGCCAGCAGCCCCGCGGCAGATACGCAGTATTTT. This chain joins TRBV7-6 and TRBJ2-3, with D uncertain. The CDR3 sequence is 12 residues long. V was cut by 5 bases and J by 4 bases, with 7 bases left in between. Germline CDR1 is SGHVS and CDR2 is FNYEAQ.

Many counts were recorded for this clonotype. The chain links TRBV19 to TRBJ1-5, with unresolved D. The V end lost 5 bases, the J end lost 5 bases, and 16 bases lay between the germline ends. Germline V gene lookup returns CDR1 LNHDA and CDR2 SQIVND (reference sequence). The CDR3 extends over 15 amino acids. The CDR3 loop is CASSPEGSPDQPQHF. CDR3 nucleotides: TGTGCCAGTAGTCCCGAGGGCTCGCCGGATCAGCCCCAGCATTTT.

In its sample, this clonotype was seen many times. This chain uses TRBV7-6 with TRBJ2-7; D is uncertain. This CDR3 has 14 residues. CDR1 is SGHVS and CDR2 is FNYEAQ in the germline V gene. The V end was cut by 1 base, the J end by 0 bases, with 7 bases between. This CDR3 reads CASSLDPSSYEQYF. CDR3 bases: TGTGCCAGCAGCTTAGATCCGAGCTCCTACGAGCAGTACTTC. The full variable domain, rest sourced from reference TRBV7-6 and TRBJ2-7, is GAGVSQSPRYKVTKRGQDVALRCDPISGHVSLYWYRQALGQGPEFLTYFNYEAQQDKSGLPNDRFSAERPEGSISTLTIQRTEQRDSAMYRCASSLDPSSYEQYFGPGTRLTVT.

This clonotype has more than one count but fewer than ten. J is TRBJ1-5 and V is TRBV18, with a possible D match to TRBD1 (6 bases). V was pared by 2 bases and J by 7 bases, with 12 bases between. The CDR3 is 14 residues long. Germline assignment: CDR1 KGHSH and CDR2 LQKENI. CDR3 protein: CASSPNRVGQPQHF. The CDR3 DNA reads as TGTGCCAGCTCACCAAACAGGGTTGGGCAGCCCCAGCATTTT.

This clonotype was observed many times. The V call is TRBV18, the J call TRBJ2-6; 9 bases are a match to TRBD1. The V and J ends lost 2 bases and 3 bases, in that order; junction bases with no gene match: 8. This CDR3 has 18 residues. The germline CDR1 and CDR2 sequences are KGHSH and LQKENI. In DNA, the CDR3 is TGTGCCAGCTCACCATTCGACAGGGGGTATGGTGGGGCCAACGTCCTGACTTTC. Amino acids: CASSPFDRGYGGANVLTF.

There are many counts of this clonotype. The chain combines TRBV29-1 with TRBJ2-7; 10 bases line up with TRBD2. The V and J ends lost 5 bases and 4 bases, in that order; junction bases with no gene match: 8. The CDR3 is 14 residues long. Germline V gene data show CDR1 as SQVTM and CDR2 as ANQGSEA. Here the CDR3 DNA reads TGCAGCGTTAAGGATAGCGGGAGGATATACGAGCAGTACTTC. It codes for CSVKDSGRIYEQYF.

The chain uses TRBV10-3 and TRBJ2-5; D not certain. The CDR3 sequence is 15 residues long. V lost 2 bases to trimming and J lost 5 bases, with 15 bases between them. CDR1 and CDR2 from the germline V gene are ENHRY and SYGVKD. The CDR3 here is CAISEPDLLRETQYF. The CDR3 nucleotides read TGTGCCATCAGTGAGCCCGACTTACTCCGGGAGACCCAGTACTTC.

This clonotype has a count of ten or more. V usage is TRBV7-9 and J usage is TRBJ2-1, with 9 bases that match TRBD2. With 7 bases clipped from V and 0 bases from J, the junction kept 7 bases outside the gene matches. The CDR3 runs 16 residues. Germline CDR1 and CDR2: SEHNR and FQNEAQ (reference sequence). In DNA form, the CDR3 reads TGTGCCAGCACCCCAGCGGGGGGTGGCTCCTACAATGAGCAGTTCTTC. This encodes CASTPAGGGSYNEQFF.

This clonotype occurred a few times. The CDR3 region is CASGDSYEQYF. The CDR3 region has the DNA TGCGCCAGCGGGGACTCCTACGAGCAGTACTTC. The chain recombines TRBV5-1 with TRBJ2-7; D not certain. The V gene lost 7 bases and the J gene lost 0 bases, with 5 bases spanning the gap. The CDR3 sequence is 11 residues long. Germline CDR1 SGHRS, CDR2 YFSETQ.

This clonotype came up many times. V is TRBV7-2 and J is TRBJ1-4, with 8 bases lining up with TRBD1. The CDR3 contains 15 residues. CDR1 and CDR2 (germline): SGHTA, FQGNSA. Trimming took 5 bases from V and 3 from J; bases not matched to a gene: 5. In nucleotides, the CDR3 is TGTGCCAGCAGCCGGACAGGGCAAGCTAATGAAAAACTGTTTTTT. This codes for CASSRTGQANEKLFF.